The 27 T cell receptor beta chains below were found in one sample sequenced in a study of blood T cells in healthy people across ages. Then a second PCR, running about 7 to 11 cycles, was carried out with a sample-barcoded 5' primer and a J-beta primer mix. From the 5' RACE reads, TCRdb called clonotypes with MiXCR, one entry per CDR3 protein. The sample has around 800,000 distinct CDR3 sequences; 25% to 30% are singletons. These same records also appear under a second study, on T cells of mothers and their children.

Sequencing was done on a sample of blood. The receptor set was obtained from a boy between 10 and 17 years old in good health.

This clonotype was observed a few times. The J gene is TRBJ1-2, the V gene TRBV2; D not certain. The germline CDR1 and CDR2 sequences are SNHLY and FYNNEI. The germline V and J ends were trimmed by 6 bases and 8 bases, with 22 bases remaining between them. The CDR3 spans 15 residues. Here the CDR3 DNA reads TGTGCCAGCAGCCCCTCGGTGGCAGCGGCCCGGGGCTACACCTTC. Protein sequence: CASSPSVAAARGYTF.

In this sample, this clonotype turned up a few times. In nucleotides, the CDR3 is TGCGCCAGCAGCCAAGACCGTCACGAGACCCAGTACTTC. This codes for CASSQDRHETQYF. The V call is TRBV4-1, the J call TRBJ2-5; D ambiguous. Germline V lookup: CDR1 MGHRA, CDR2 YSYEKL. This CDR3 is built from 13 residues. V was trimmed by 0 bases and J by 5 bases, leaving 7 bases between them.

This chain links TRBV6-5 with TRBJ1-4; no clear D gene. V was cut by 6 bases and J by 7 bases, with 12 bases left in between. The CDR3 covers 13 residues. Germline lookup yields CDR1 MNHEY and CDR2 SVGAGI. DNA of the CDR3: TGTGCCAGCAGAGCTCCGGGGTTTGAAAAACTGTTTTTT. Amino acid sequence: CASRAPGFEKLFF.

The chain combines TRBV21-1 with TRBJ2-5; the listed D gene, TRBD2, was not tested against the DNA. TRBV21-1 is a pseudogene. The CDR3 spans 14 residues. Written as DNA, the CDR3 is TGTGCCAGCAGCAAAGTGAACTGGTCTCGGGAGCAGTACTTC. It codes for CASSKVNWSREQYF.

In this sample, this clonotype turned up a few times. This sequence joins TRBV7-9 and TRBJ2-1; TRBD2 agrees at 9 bases. The V and J ends lost 5 bases and 6 bases, in that order; junction bases with no gene match: 23. This CDR3 has 20 amino acids. Germline CDR1 SEHNR, CDR2 FQNEAQ (reference sequence). The CDR3 here is CASSTTYLGISGGYGNEQFF. As DNA, the CDR3 is TGTGCCAGCAGCACCACATACCTGGGGATTAGCGGGGGATACGGCAATGAGCAGTTCTTC.

The table lists this clonotype with a few counts. This sequence joins TRBV10-3 and TRBJ2-5; D ambiguous. CDR3 length: 11 residues. The V and J ends lost 7 bases and 3 bases respectively, with 6 bases between them. The germline V gene encodes CDR1 ENHRY and CDR2 SYGVKD. CDR3 nucleotides: TGTGCCATCAAAGGAGAAGAGACCCAGTACTTC. Amino acids: CAIKGEETQYF.

V and J are TRBV29-1 and TRBJ2-2, with a weak D call TRBD2 (5 bases). The V end was cut by 4 bases, the J end by 8 bases, with 8 bases between. Looked up from germline, CDR1 is SQVTM and CDR2 is ANQGSEA. The length of the CDR3 is 11 residues. The CDR3 sequence is CSVAGIGELFF. As DNA, the CDR3 is TGCAGCGTTGCCGGGATTGGGGAGCTGTTTTTT.

The chain joins TRBV9 to TRBJ1-2, with 7 bases lining up with TRBD1. V lost 0 bases to trimming and J lost 2 bases; unmatched junction nucleotides: 1. There are 14 residues in the CDR3. The V gene's germline CDR1 is SGDLS and CDR2 YYNGEE. CDR3 in DNA: TGTGCCAGCAGCGTAGAGGACAGGAACTATGGCTACACCTTC. As protein: CASSVEDRNYGYTF.

This clonotype was observed once. At one boundary the junction diverges from the germline segment, which might be a read error. The gene calls are TRBV29-1 and TRBJ2-7, with TRBD2 as a possible D gene (6 bases). From germline, CDR1 is SQVTM and CDR2 ANQGSEA. The CDR3 runs to 14 residues. CDR3 DNA: TGCAGCGTTCAAGACCGGGACTCCACCTACGAGCAGTACTTC. Translation gives CSVQDRDSTYEQYF.

This chain uses TRBV12-3 or TRBV12-4 with TRBJ1-2, with 7 bases lining up with TRBD1. The CDR3 totals 14 residues. V was pared by 2 bases and J by 8 bases, with 8 bases of the junction left unmatched. CDR3: CASSLKRGLEGYTF. DNA for the CDR3: TGTGCCAGCAGTTTAAAGAGGGGGCTAGAAGGCTACACCTTC.

This clonotype appeared a few times. The chain employs TRBV18 and TRBJ1-1; no definite D call. The V end was cut by 7 bases, the J end by 7 bases, with 19 bases between. The CDR3 is 14 residues long. Germline-derived CDR1 and CDR2 are KGHSH and LQKENI. DNA for the CDR3: TGTGCCAGCTTCCCCCGGAAAGACGCAATTGAAGCTTTCTTT. Translation: CASFPRKDAIEAFF.

This clonotype was seen more than once but under ten times. The genes are TRBV7-2 and TRBJ2-5; 16 nucleotides agree with TRBD2. The DNA end is a closer match to TRBJ2-1, so the J assignment may be wrong. The germline V gene encodes CDR1 SGHTA and CDR2 FQGNSA. CDR3 length: 16 residues. CDR3 coding DNA: TGTGCCAGCAGCCTGGGACTAGCGGGGGGGATCAATGAGCAGTTCTTC. The encoded protein is CASSLGLAGGINEQFF.

This clonotype showed up many times. The chain joins TRBV28 to TRBJ2-4; the D gene is possibly TRBD1 (5 bases). The CDR3 spans 16 residues. The V gene lost 7 bases and the J gene lost 0 bases, with 16 bases spanning the gap. Germline V gene lookup returns CDR1 MDHEN and CDR2 SYDVKM. CDR3 region: CASTSGHLSAKNIQYF. The CDR3, as DNA: TGTGCCAGCACCTCAGGGCATCTCTCAGCCAAAAACATTCAGTACTTC.

This clonotype has at least ten counts. This rearrangement joins TRBV28 to TRBJ2-4; D remains ambiguous. Germline-derived CDR1 and CDR2 are MDHEN and SYDVKM. The CDR3 extends over 13 amino acids. V was clipped by 8 bases and J by 2 bases, with 10 bases between them. CDR3 sequence reads: CASGSVTKNIQYF. As DNA, the CDR3 is TGTGCCAGCGGATCGGTTACCAAAAACATTCAGTACTTC. Drawing the rest from reference TRBV28 and TRBJ2-4, the complete variable domain is DVKVTQSSRYLVKRTGEKVFLECVQDMDHENMFWYRQDPGLGLRLIYFSYDVKMKEKGDIPEGYSVSREKKERFSLILESASTNQTSMYLCASGSVTKNIQYFGAGTRLSVL.

CDR3 sequence reads: CASLLSGTANYGYTF. The CDR3 DNA reads as TGTGCCAGCCTCCTCTCCGGGACAGCGAACTATGGCTACACCTTC. The chain uses TRBV5-6 and TRBJ1-2; 7 nucleotides line up with TRBD1. Germline CDR1 and CDR2: SGHDT and YYEEEE. This CDR3 spans 15 amino acids. With V trimmed by 7 bases and J by 2 bases, 11 bases remained unmatched.

This clonotype was seen only a few times. CDR3 DNA: TGTGCCAGCAGCAAGGGAACAGATACGCAGTATTTT. The encoded protein is CASSKGTDTQYF. The chain has TRBV3-1 and TRBJ2-3; the D is unclear. From germline, CDR1 is LGHDT and CDR2 YNNKEL (reference sequence). V lost 5 bases and J 3 bases, leaving 6 bases between the germline ends. The CDR3 is made up of 12 amino acids.

V is TRBV20-1 and J is TRBJ2-5; 13 bases agree with TRBD2. V lost 7 bases to trimming and J lost 3 bases; unmatched junction nucleotides: 5. CDR1 and CDR2 (germline): DFQATT, SNEGSKA (reference sequence). The CDR3 totals 14 residues. Written as DNA, the CDR3 is TGCAGTGGGGAACTAGCGGGGGGGAAAGAGACCCAGTACTTC. Translated: CSGELAGGKETQYF.

This clonotype was found a few times. The genes are TRBV7-8 and TRBJ2-1; 13 nucleotides align to TRBD2. The J call may not be correct, given that the DNA end is closer to TRBJ2-7. Germline CDR1 reads SGHVS; CDR2 reads FQNEAQ. CDR3 size: 15 residues. CDR3: CASSRTSGGLYEQYF. As DNA, the CDR3 is TGTGCCAGCAGCCGGACTAGCGGGGGCCTCTACGAGCAGTACTTC.

This clonotype was seen once. The chain has TRBV9 and TRBJ1-6; a weak D match, TRBD1 (6 bases). The CDR3 contains 15 residues. The germline V and J ends were trimmed by 0 bases and 4 bases, with 8 bases remaining between them. The germline gives CDR1 SGDLS, CDR2 YYNGEE. CDR3 sequence reads: CASSVGQAYNSPLHF. DNA of the CDR3: TGTGCCAGCAGCGTAGGACAGGCATATAATTCACCCCTCCACTTT.

This clonotype was counted a few times. The chain has TRBV7-2 and TRBJ2-5; D is ambiguous. Near its end, the DNA agrees better with TRBJ2-7, so the J call may be wrong. The germline CDR1 and CDR2 sequences are SGHTA and FQGNSA. The CDR3 length is 11 residues. The CDR3 DNA reads as TGTGCCAGCAGGTCGGATTACGAGCAGTACTTC. It translates to CASRSDYEQYF.

This clonotype was seen a few times. The genes are TRBV20-1 and TRBJ1-4, with D tentatively TRBD1 (5 bases). The ends were cut back, 0 bases at V and 2 bases at J, with 10 bases in the middle. The CDR3 length is 15 residues. Germline V lookup: CDR1 DFQATT, CDR2 SNEGSKA (reference sequence). The CDR3 sequence: CSARDLGDTNEKLFF. The CDR3, as DNA: TGCAGTGCTAGAGATCTGGGGGATACTAATGAAAAACTGTTTTTT.

A few counts support this clonotype. The V call is TRBV5-1, the J call TRBJ1-3; D gene unclear. The CDR3 contains 14 residues. Trimming stripped 4 bases from V and 4 bases from J, with 12 bases between. Germline V CDR1 and CDR2: SGHRS, YFSETQ. CDR3 amino acids: CASSVGSPGNTIYF. CDR3 coding DNA: TGCGCCAGCAGCGTCGGGTCGCCCGGAAACACCATATATTTT.

Only a few counts were recorded for this clonotype. The V gene is TRBV28, the J gene TRBJ2-7; 9 nucleotides line up with TRBD1. V lost 5 bases and J lost 1; bases outside the gene matches: 9. The CDR3 length is 16 residues. Germline CDR1 is MDHEN and CDR2 is SYDVKM. The CDR3 sequence is CASSPLGDRESYEQYF. In DNA form, the CDR3 reads TGTGCCAGCAGTCCGTTAGGGGACAGGGAATCCTACGAGCAGTACTTC.

The rearrangement joins TRBV28 to TRBJ2-4; D is perhaps TRBD1 or TRBD2 (6 bases each). The length of the CDR3 is 16 residues. The ends were cut back, 5 bases at V and 1 base at J, with 15 bases in the middle. Germline CDR1 MDHEN, CDR2 SYDVKM. CDR3 sequence: CASSDVRGGAKNIQYF. The CDR3 coding sequence is TGTGCCAGCAGTGACGTTAGAGGGGGGGCCAAAAACATTCAGTACTTC.

Points on this clonotype: This may be a read error, as it is one base from a much larger clone. The V and J genes are TRBV12-3 or TRBV12-4 and TRBJ1-5, with D hard to call. With 2 bases removed from V and 2 bases from J, the gap between germline ends came to 4 bases. The CDR3 runs to 13 residues. In DNA, the CDR3 is TGTGCCAGCAGTTTAAACGGCAATCAGCCCCAGCATTTT. Translation: CASSLNGNQPQHF.

This clonotype showed up just a few times. The V and J genes are TRBV4-2 and TRBJ2-1; D remains ambiguous. This CDR3 is built from 16 residues. CDR1 and CDR2 (germline): LGHNA, YNFKEQ. The V end lost 4 bases, the J end lost 1 base, and 14 bases lay between the germline ends. In DNA form, the CDR3 reads TGTGCCAGCAGCCTTGAGGTAGGGCAGTCCTACAATGAGCAGTTCTTC. It encodes CASSLEVGQSYNEQFF.

V usage is TRBV10-3 and J usage is TRBJ2-2, with 8 nucleotides matching TRBD1. V lost 8 bases, J lost 3 bases, and 5 bases stayed unmatched. The V gene's germline CDR1 is ENHRY and CDR2 SYGVKD. This CDR3 spans 14 amino acids. The CDR3 DNA follows: TGTGCCATCCTTGACAGGGGCGACACCGGGGAGCTGTTTTTT. It specifies CAILDRGDTGELFF.